Listed here are 8 T cell receptor beta chains from one sample, sequenced in a study of shared clonotypes between healthy human individuals. The assay was immunoSEQ multiplex PCR, and TCRdb's table has in-frame clones only and misses some. Of over a million clones listed, roughly 75% are singletons. Sequenced: memory CD4+ T cells sorted from blood. Documented subset: CD45RA-negative fraction. These receptors all stem from a man in his late teens or twenties in good health.

Regarding this clone: At the DNA level, this CDR3 is encoded by other sequences in the same sample as well. V usage is TRBV10-1 and J usage is TRBJ2-3; tentatively, D is TRBD1 (5 bases). Deletions cut 3 bases from V and 3 bases from J, with 10 bases between. Germline V lookup: CDR1 WNHNN, CDR2 SYGVQD (reference sequence). This CDR3 spans 14 amino acids. Here the CDR3 DNA reads TGCGCCAGCAGTGACGCAGGGTTGACAGATACGCAGTATTTT. Translation: CASSDAGLTDTQYF.

The chain joins TRBV4-3 to TRBJ2-7; no definite D call. This CDR3 comprises 14 residues. CDR1 is LGHNA, CDR2 YSLEER, per germline. V lost 2 bases and J 2 bases, leaving 10 bases between the germline ends. The CDR3 region has the DNA TGCGCCAGCAGCCAAAACCGATTCACCTACGAGCAGTACTTC. Amino acids: CASSQNRFTYEQYF.

The chain joins TRBV2 to TRBJ2-1; 8 bases map to TRBD2. CDR1 is SNHLY and CDR2 is FYNNEI in the germline V gene. The CDR3 is 14 residues long. The J segment lost 4 bases and the V segment lost 6 bases, leaving 5 bases of the junction unmatched. The CDR3 protein is CASSLLAEYNEQFF. As DNA, the CDR3 is TGTGCCAGCAGCCTACTAGCGGAGTACAATGAGCAGTTCTTC.

The chain uses TRBV5-6 and TRBJ1-1, with a possible D match to TRBD1 (5 bases). Trimming removed 1 base from V and 2 bases from J, with 12 bases in between. Germline assignment: CDR1 SGHDT and CDR2 YYEEEE. The CDR3 runs to 15 residues. The CDR3 spells CASSLPGEVNTEAFF. The CDR3 DNA reads TGTGCCAGCAGCTTGCCGGGGGAAGTTAACACTGAAGCTTTCTTT.

The chain is built from TRBV7-2 and TRBJ1-2; no clear D gene. The CDR3 covers 12 residues. V shed 7 bases and J shed 11 bases, with 17 bases lying between them. The germline V gene has CDR1 SGHTA and CDR2 FQGNSA. The CDR3 DNA reads TGTGCCAGCACCCGGAGTGTAGGACTTTACACCTTC. Protein: CASTRSVGLYTF.

The chain recombines TRBV19 with TRBJ2-3; D is perhaps TRBD2 (5 bases). Germline loops: CDR1 LNHDA, CDR2 SQIVND (reference sequence). V lost 6 bases and J lost 6, with 7 bases in between. The CDR3 is 11 residues long. In DNA form, the CDR3 reads TGTGCCAGTAGATGGAGGGATACGCAGTATTTT. It specifies CASRWRDTQYF.

The rearrangement uses TRBV5-8 and TRBJ2-3, with D perhaps TRBD2 (7 bases). The CDR3 extends over 17 amino acids. The V and J ends lost 4 bases and 0 bases respectively, with 18 bases between them. CDR1 is SGHTS and CDR2 is YDEGEE in the germline V gene. In DNA form, the CDR3 reads TGTGCCAGCAGCCAGGCCCTGCGGGGGCCAAGCACAGATACGCAGTATTTT. This gives the protein CASSQALRGPSTDTQYF. The variable domain in full, completed from reference TRBV5-8 and TRBJ2-3, reads EAGVTQSPTHLIKTRGQQATLRCSPISGHTSVYWYQQALGLGLQFLLWYDEGEERNRGNFPPRFSGRQFPNYSSELNVNALELEDSALYLCASSQALRGPSTDTQYFGPGTRLTVL.

With regard to this clone: Other DNA variants within this sample encode the same CDR3. This chain links TRBV10-3 with TRBJ2-2, with D hard to call. Germline CDR1 ENHRY, CDR2 SYGVKD. This CDR3 spans 13 amino acids. The ends were cut back, 3 bases at V and 5 bases at J, with 7 bases in the middle. The CDR3 loop is CAISDLGTGELFF. In nucleotides, the CDR3 is TGTGCCATCAGTGATCTCGGGACCGGGGAGCTGTTTTTT.